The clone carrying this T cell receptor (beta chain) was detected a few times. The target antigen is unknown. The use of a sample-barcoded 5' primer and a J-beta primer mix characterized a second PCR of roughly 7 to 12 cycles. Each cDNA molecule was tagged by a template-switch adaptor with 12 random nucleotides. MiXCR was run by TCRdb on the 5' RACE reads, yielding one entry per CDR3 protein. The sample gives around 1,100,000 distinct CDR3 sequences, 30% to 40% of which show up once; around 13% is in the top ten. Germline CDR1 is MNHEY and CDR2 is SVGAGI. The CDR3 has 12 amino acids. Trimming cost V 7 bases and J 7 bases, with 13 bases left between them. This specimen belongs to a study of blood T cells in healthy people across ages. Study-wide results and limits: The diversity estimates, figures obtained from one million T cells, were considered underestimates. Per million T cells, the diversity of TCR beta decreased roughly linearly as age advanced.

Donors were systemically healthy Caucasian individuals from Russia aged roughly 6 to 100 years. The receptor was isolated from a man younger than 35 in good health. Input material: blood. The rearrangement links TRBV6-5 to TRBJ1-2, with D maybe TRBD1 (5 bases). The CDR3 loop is CASIANTGGYTF. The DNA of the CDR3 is TGTGCCAGCATTGCTAACACAGGTGGCTACACCTTC.